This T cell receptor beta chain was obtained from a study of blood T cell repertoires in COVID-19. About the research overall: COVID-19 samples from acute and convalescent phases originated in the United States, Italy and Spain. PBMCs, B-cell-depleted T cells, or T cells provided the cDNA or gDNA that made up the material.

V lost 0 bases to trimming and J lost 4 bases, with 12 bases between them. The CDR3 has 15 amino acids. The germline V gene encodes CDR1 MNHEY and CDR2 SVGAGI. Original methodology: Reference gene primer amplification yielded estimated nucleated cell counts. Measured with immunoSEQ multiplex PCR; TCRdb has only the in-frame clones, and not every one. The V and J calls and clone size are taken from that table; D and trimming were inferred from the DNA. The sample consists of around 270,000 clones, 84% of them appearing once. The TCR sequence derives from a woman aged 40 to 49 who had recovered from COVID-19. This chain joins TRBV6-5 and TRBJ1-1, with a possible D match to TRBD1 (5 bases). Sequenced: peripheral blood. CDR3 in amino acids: CASSYSRGPFTEAFF. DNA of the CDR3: TGTGCCAGCAGTTACTCAAGGGGTCCCTTCACTGAAGCTTTCTTT.